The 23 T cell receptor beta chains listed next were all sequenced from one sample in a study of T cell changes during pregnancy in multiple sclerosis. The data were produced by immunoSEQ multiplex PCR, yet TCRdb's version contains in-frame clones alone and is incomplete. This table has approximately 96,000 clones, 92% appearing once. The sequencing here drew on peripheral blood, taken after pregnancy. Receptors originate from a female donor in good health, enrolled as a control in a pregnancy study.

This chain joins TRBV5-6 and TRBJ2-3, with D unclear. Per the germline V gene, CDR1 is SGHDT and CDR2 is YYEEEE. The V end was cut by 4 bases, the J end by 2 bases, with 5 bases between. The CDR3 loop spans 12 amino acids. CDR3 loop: CASSLNTDTQYF. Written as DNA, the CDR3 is TGTGCCAGCAGCCTTAACACAGATACGCAGTATTTT.

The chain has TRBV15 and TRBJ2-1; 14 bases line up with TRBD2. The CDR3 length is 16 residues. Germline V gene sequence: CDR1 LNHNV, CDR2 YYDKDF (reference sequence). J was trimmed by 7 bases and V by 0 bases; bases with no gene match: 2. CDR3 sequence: CATSREGLAGVNEQFF. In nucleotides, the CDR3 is TGTGCCACCAGCAGAGAGGGACTAGCGGGAGTTAATGAGCAGTTCTTC.

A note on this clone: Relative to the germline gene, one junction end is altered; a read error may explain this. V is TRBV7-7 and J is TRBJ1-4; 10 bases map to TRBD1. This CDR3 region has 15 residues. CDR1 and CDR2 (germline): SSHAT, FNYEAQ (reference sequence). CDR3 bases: TGTGCTAGCAGCAACCGACAGGGGGCAGGAGAAAAACTGTTTTTT. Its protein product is CASSNRQGAGEKLFF.

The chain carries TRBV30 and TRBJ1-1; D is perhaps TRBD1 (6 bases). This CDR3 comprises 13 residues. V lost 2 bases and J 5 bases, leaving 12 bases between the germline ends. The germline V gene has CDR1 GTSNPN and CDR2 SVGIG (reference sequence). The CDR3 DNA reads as TGTGCCTGGAGTAAATCCGGGACAACTGAAGCTTTCTTT. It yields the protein CAWSKSGTTEAFF.

CDR3 DNA: TGCGCCAGCAGCCAGATACCTCCGGTTCTCGGCTACACCTTC. It yields the protein CASSQIPPVLGYTF. The rearrangement links TRBV4-1 to TRBJ1-2, with D uncertain. CDR1 is MGHRA, CDR2 YSYEKL, per germline. The length of the CDR3 is 14 residues. V was clipped by 3 bases and J by 8 bases, with 16 bases between them.

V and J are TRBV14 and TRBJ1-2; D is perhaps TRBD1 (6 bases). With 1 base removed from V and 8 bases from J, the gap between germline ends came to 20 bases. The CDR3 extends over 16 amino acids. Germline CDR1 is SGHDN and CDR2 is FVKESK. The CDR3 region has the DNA TGTGCCAGCAGCCAAGTGACCGGGACACCTGGAGAAGGCTACACCTTC. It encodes CASSQVTGTPGEGYTF.

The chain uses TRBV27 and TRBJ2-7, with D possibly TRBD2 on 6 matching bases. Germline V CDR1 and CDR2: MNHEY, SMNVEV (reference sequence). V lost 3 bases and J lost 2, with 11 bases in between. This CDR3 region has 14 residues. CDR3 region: CASSFISGPYEQYF. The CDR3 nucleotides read TGTGCCAGCAGTTTTATTAGCGGTCCCTACGAGCAGTACTTC.

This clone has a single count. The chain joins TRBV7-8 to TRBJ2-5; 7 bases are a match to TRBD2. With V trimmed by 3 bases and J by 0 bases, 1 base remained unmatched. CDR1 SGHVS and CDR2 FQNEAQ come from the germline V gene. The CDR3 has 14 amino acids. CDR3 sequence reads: CASSFGTNQETQYF. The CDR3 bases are TGTGCCAGCAGCTTCGGGACTAACCAAGAGACCCAGTACTTC.

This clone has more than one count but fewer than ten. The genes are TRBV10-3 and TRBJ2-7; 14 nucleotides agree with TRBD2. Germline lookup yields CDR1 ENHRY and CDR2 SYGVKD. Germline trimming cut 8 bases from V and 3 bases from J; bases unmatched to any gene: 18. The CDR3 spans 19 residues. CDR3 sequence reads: CAIREDRVETSGRVYEQYF. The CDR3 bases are TGTGCCATCCGGGAGGACAGGGTTGAGACTAGCGGGAGGGTCTACGAGCAGTACTTC.

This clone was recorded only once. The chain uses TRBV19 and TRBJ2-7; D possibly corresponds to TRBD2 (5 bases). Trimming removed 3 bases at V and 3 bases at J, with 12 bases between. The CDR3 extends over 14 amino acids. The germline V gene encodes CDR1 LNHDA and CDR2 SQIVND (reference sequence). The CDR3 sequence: CASSISGTGYEQYF. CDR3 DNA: TGTGCCAGTAGTATTTCGGGAACGGGCTACGAGCAGTACTTC.

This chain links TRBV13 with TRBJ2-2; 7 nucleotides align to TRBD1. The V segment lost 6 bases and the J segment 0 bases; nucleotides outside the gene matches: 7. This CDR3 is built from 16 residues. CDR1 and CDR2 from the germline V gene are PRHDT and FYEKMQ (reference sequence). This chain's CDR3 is CASSSTGASNTGELFF. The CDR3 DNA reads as TGTGCCAGCAGTTCAACAGGGGCTTCGAACACCGGGGAGCTGTTTTTT.

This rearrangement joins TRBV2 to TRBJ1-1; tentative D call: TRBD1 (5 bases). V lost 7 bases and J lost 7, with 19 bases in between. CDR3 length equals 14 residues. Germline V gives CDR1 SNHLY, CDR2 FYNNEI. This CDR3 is CASMDPRGGNEAFF. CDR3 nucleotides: TGTGCCAGCATGGACCCTAGGGGAGGTAATGAAGCTTTCTTT.

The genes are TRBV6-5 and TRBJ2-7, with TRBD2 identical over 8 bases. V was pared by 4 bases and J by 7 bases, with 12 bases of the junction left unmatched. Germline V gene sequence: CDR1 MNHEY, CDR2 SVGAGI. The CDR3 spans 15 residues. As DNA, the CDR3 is TGTGCCAGCAGTTCTGATGACGGGAGGGCTAAAGAGCAGTACTTC. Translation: CASSSDDGRAKEQYF.

CDR3 nucleotide sequence: TGTGCCAGCAGCCAAGATCTATCCAGCGGGAGGGAGAAAGAGACCCAGTACTTC. This encodes CASSQDLSSGREKETQYF. V gene TRBV4-2 combines with J gene TRBJ2-5; 10 bases are shared with TRBD2. V dropped 0 bases and J dropped 3; count of bases not matched to a gene: 10. The CDR3 is 18 residues long. The germline gives CDR1 LGHNA, CDR2 YNFKEQ.

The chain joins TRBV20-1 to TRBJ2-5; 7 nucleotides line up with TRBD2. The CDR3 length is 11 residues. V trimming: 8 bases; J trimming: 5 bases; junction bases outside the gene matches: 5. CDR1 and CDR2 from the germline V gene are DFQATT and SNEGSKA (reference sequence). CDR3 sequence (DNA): TGCAGTTACGGGCGGGGGGAGACCCAGTACTTC. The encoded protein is CSYGRGETQYF.

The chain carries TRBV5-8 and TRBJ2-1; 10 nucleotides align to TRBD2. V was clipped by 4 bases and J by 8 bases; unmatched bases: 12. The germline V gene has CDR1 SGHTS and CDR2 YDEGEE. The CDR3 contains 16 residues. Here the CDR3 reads CASSPRTSGLVDEQFF. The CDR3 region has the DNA TGTGCCAGCAGCCCAAGGACTAGCGGTTTAGTGGATGAGCAGTTCTTC.

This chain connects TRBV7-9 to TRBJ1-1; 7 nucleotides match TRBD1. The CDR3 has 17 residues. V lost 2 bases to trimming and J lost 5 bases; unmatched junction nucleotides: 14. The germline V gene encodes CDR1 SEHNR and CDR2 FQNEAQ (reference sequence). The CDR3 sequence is CASSLPPRQGVGTEAFF. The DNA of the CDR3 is TGTGCCAGCAGCTTACCCCCGAGACAGGGTGTGGGGACTGAAGCTTTCTTT. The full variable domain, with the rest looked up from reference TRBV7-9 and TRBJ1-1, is DTGVSQNPRHKITKRGQNVTFRCDPISEHNRLYWYRQTLGQGPEFLTYFQNEAQLEKSRLLSDRFSAERPKGSFSTLEIQRTEQGDSAMYLCASSLPPRQGVGTEAFFGQGTRLTVV.

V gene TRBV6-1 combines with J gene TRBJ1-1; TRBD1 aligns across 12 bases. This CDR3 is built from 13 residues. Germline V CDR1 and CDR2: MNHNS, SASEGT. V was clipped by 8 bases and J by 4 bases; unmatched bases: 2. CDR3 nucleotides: TGTGCCAGCTGGGACAGGGGGCCCACTGAAGCTTTCTTT. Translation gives CASWDRGPTEAFF.

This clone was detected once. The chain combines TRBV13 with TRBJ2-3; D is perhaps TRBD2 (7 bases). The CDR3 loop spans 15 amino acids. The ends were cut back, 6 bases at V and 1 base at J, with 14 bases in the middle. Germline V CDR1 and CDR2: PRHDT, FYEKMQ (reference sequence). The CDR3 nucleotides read TGTGCCAGCAGGATGTGGGGGGGCCGCACAGATACGCAGTATTTT. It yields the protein CASRMWGGRTDTQYF. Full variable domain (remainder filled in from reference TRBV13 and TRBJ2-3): AAGVIQSPRHLIKEKRETATLKCYPIPRHDTVYWYQQGPGQDPQFLISFYEKMQSDKGSIPDRFSAQQFSDYHSELNMSSLELGDSALYFCASRMWGGRTDTQYFGPGTRLTVL.

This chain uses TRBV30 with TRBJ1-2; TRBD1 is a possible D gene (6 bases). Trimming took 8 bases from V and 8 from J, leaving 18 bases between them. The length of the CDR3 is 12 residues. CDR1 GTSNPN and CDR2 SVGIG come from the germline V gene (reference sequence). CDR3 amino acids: CAGDWGRRGYTF. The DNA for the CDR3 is TGTGCCGGAGATTGGGGGCGCCGGGGCTACACCTTC.

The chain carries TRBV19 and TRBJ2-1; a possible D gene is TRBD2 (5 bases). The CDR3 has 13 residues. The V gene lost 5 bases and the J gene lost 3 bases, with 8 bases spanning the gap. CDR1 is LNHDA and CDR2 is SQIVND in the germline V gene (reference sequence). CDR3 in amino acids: CASSLDYYNEQFF. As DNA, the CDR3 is TGTGCCAGTAGTCTTGACTACTACAATGAGCAGTTCTTC.

This chain's CDR3 is CASSTLEQGYGYTF. The DNA of the CDR3 is TGTGCCAGTAGTACCCTAGAACAAGGCTATGGCTACACCTTC. V and J are TRBV19 and TRBJ1-2; no clear D gene. CDR3 length: 14 amino acids. Germline loops: CDR1 LNHDA, CDR2 SQIVND (reference sequence). V lost 4 bases and J lost 4, with 13 bases in between. Variable domain in full (rest from reference TRBV19 and TRBJ1-2): DGGITQSPKYLFRKEGQNVTLSCEQNLNHDAMYWYRQDPGQGLRLIYYSQIVNDFQKGDIAEGYSVSREKKESFPLTVTSAQKNPTAFYLCASSTLEQGYGYTFGSGTRLTVV.

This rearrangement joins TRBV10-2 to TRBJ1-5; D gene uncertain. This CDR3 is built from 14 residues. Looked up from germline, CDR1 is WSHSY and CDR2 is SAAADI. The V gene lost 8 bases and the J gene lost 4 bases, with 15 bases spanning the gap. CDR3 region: CASCRGGRNQPQHF. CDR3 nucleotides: TGCGCCAGCTGCCGGGGAGGGCGAAATCAGCCCCAGCATTTT.